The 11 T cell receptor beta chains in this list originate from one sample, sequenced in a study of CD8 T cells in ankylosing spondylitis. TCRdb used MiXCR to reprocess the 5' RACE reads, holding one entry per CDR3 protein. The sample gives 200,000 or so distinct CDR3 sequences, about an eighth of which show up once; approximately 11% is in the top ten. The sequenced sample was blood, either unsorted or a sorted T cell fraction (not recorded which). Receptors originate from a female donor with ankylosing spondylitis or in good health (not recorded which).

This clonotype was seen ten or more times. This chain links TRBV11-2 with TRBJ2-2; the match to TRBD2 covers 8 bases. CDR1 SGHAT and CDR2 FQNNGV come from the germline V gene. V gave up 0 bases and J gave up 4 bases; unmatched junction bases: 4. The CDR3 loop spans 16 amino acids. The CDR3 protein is CASSLDWREATGELFF. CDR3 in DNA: TGTGCCAGCAGCTTAGACTGGCGGGAGGCCACCGGGGAGCTGTTTTTT.

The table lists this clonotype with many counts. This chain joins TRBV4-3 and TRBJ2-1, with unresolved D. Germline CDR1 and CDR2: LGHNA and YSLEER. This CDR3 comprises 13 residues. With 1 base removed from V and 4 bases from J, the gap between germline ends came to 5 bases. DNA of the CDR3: TGCGCCAGCAGCCAAGCTGAGTACAATGAGCAGTTCTTC. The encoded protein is CASSQAEYNEQFF.

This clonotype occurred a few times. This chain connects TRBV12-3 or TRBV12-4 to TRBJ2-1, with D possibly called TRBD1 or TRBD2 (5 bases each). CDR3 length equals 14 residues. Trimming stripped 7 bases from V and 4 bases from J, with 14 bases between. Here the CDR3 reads CASKIRDRYNEQFF. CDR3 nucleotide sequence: TGTGCCAGCAAAATCCGGGACCGATACAATGAGCAGTTCTTC.

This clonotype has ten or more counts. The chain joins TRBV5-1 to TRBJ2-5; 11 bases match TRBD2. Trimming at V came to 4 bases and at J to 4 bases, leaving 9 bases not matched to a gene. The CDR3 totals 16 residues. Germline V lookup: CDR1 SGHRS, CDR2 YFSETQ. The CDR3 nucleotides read TGCGCCAGCAGCAGGGACGATAGCGGGAGGGCAGAGACCCAGTACTTC. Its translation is CASSRDDSGRAETQYF.

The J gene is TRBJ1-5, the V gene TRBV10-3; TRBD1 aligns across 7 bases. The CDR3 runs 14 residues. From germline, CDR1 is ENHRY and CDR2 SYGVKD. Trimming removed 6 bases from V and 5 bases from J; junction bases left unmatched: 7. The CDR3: CAISPGGGDQPQHF. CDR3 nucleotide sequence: TGTGCCATCAGCCCGGGAGGGGGCGATCAGCCCCAGCATTTT.

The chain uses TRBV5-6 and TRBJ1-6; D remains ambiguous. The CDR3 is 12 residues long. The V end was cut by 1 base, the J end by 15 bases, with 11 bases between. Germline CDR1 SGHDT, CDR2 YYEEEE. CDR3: CASSLQSRVLHF. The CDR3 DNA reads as TGTGCCAGCAGCTTGCAATCCCGCGTCCTCCACTTT.

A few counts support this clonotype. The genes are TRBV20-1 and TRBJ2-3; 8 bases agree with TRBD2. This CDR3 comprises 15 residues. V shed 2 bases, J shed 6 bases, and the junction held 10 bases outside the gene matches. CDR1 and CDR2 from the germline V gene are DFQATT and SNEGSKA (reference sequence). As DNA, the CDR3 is TGCAGTGCTAGATTAGCGGGGCGAGTGGGGGATACGCAGTATTTT. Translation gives CSARLAGRVGDTQYF.

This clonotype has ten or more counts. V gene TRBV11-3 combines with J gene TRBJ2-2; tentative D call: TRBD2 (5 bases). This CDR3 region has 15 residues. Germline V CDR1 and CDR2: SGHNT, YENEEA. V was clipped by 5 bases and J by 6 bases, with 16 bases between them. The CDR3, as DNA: TGTGCCAGCAGCCAACACCCCTCTAGCTCCGGGGAGCTGTTTTTT. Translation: CASSQHPSSSGELFF.

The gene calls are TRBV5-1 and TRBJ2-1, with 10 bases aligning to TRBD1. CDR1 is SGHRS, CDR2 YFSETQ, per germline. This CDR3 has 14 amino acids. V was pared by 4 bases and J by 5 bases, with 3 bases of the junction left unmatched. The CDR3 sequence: CASSRDRGDNEQFF. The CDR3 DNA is TGCGCCAGCAGCCGGGACAGGGGTGACAATGAGCAGTTCTTC.

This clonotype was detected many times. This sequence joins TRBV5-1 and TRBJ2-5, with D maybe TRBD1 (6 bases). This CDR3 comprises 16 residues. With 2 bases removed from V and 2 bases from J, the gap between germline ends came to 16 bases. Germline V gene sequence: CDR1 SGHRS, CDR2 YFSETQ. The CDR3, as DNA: TGCGCCAGCAGCTTACAGGGTCTTAATCTTCAAGAGACCCAGTACTTC. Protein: CASSLQGLNLQETQYF.

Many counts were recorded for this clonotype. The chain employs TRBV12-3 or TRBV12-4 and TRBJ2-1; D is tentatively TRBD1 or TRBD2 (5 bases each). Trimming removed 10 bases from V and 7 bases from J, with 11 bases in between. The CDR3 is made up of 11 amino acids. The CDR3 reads CATRGRNEQFF. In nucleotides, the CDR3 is TGTGCCACCCGGGGCCGAAATGAGCAGTTCTTC.